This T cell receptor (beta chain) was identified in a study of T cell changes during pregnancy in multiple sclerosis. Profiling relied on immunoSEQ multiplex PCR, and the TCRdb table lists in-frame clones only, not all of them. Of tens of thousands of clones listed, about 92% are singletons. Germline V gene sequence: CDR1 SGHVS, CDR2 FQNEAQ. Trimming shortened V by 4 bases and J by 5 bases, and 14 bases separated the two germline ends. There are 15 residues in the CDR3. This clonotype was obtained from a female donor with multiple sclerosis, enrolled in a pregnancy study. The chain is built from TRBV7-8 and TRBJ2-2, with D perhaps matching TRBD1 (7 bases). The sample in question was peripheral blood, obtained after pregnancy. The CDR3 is CASSSNRGGTGELFF. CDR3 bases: TGTGCCAGCAGCTCAAACAGGGGAGGAACCGGGGAGCTGTTTTTT.